The T cell receptor beta chain under discussion was sequenced for a study of T cell repertoires in cytomegalovirus infection. Note on this clonotype: Its antigen remains unidentified.

TCRdb re-called the reads through MiXCR, storing one row per CDR3 protein. The sample holds about 110,000 distinct CDR3 sequences, 10% seen once. This receptor was taken from a human donor in good health (CMV status not recorded). Some clones in this sample may be carry-over from other donors' samples. Sequencing was carried out using PBMCs, sequenced either directly or after in vitro stimulation (not recorded which).

The CDR3 DNA sequence: TGTGCCATCCAGGCAGGGCGGTACGAGCAGTACTTC. Residues: CAIQAGRYEQYF. The chain joins TRBV10-3 to TRBJ2-7; tentative D call: TRBD1 (5 bases). Germline V gives CDR1 ENHRY, CDR2 SYGVKD. With 8 bases removed from V and 4 bases from J, the gap between germline ends came to 12 bases. This CDR3 spans 12 amino acids.